The entry that follows covers one T cell receptor (beta chain) sequence. This specimen belongs to a study of blood T cell repertoires in COVID-19. Study-wide context: Sites in the United States, Italy and Spain provided acute and convalescent COVID-19 samples. In each case, the material was cDNA or gDNA derived from T cells, B-cell-depleted T cells, or PBMCs.

This CDR3 contains 17 residues. V was clipped by 0 bases and J by 3 bases, with 17 bases between them. Germline assignment: CDR1 KGHDR and CDR2 SFDVKD. Original data processing: Estimation of nucleated cell counts relied on the amplification of reference gene primers. The repertoire was sequenced with immunoSEQ multiplex PCR; TCRdb's copy has only in-frame clones and lacks some. For V, J and clone size, that table is used; D and trimming come from the DNA. The sample holds some 130,000 clones; about 72% are singletons and the top ten take approximately 10%. This receptor was identified in a man aged 55 to 70 who had recovered from COVID-19. The sample was peripheral blood. The chain carries TRBV24-1 and TRBJ2-7, with a tentative D call TRBD2 (6 bases). The CDR3 spells CATSDLISGVGVYEQYF. In DNA form, the CDR3 reads TGTGCCACCAGTGATTTGATATCGGGGGTCGGGGTCTACGAGCAGTACTTC.